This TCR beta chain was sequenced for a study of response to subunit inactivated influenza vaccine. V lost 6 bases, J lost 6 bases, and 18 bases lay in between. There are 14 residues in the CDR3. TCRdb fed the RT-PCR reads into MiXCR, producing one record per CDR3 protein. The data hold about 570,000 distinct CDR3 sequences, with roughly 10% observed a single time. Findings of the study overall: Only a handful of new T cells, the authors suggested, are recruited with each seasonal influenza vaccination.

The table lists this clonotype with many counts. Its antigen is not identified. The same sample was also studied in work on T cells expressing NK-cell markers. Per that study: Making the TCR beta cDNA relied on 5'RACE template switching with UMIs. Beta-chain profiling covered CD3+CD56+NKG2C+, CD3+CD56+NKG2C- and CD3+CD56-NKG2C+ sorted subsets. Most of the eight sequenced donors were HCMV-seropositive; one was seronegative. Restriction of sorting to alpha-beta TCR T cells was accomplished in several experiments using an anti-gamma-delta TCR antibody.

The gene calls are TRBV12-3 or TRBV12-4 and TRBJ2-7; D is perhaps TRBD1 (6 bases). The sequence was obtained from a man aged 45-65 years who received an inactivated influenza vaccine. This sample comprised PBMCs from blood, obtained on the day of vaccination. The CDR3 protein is CASSSPGHNPEQYF. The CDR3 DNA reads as TGTGCCAGCAGCTCCCCGGGACATAATCCCGAGCAGTACTTC.